This T cell receptor beta chain was captured by sequencing in a study of T cell repertoires in cytomegalovirus infection. Study overall: Well-studied HLA-B-restricted CMV epitopes were used in the study alongside recently identified HLA-C-restricted ones. Matching HLA type, along with CMV infection, was indicated by public TCR beta signatures. General observations from the study: What dominated the ex vivo response were HLA-C-restricted CMV-specific TCR beta clonotypes.

V dropped 4 bases and J dropped 0 bases, with 13 bases sitting between them. This CDR3 has 16 amino acids. Germline CDR1 MNHEY, CDR2 SVGEGT. This clonotype was detected a few times. Its antigen is not known. TCRdb independently ran MiXCR on the reads; one entry per CDR3 protein. This table holds 550,000 to 850,000 distinct CDR3 sequences, approximately 33% found once. V gene TRBV6-2 or TRBV6-3 combines with J gene TRBJ2-1, with a possible D match to TRBD1 (6 bases). The clonotype was recovered from a human donor in good health (CMV status not recorded). Some clones in this sample may be carry-over from other donors' samples. Sequenced material: cultured PBMCs, taken from culture after CMV antigen stimulation. The CDR3 nucleotides are TGTGCCAGCAGTTCACTGGGGGCGAGCTCCTACAATGAGCAGTTCTTC. It translates to CASSSLGASSYNEQFF.